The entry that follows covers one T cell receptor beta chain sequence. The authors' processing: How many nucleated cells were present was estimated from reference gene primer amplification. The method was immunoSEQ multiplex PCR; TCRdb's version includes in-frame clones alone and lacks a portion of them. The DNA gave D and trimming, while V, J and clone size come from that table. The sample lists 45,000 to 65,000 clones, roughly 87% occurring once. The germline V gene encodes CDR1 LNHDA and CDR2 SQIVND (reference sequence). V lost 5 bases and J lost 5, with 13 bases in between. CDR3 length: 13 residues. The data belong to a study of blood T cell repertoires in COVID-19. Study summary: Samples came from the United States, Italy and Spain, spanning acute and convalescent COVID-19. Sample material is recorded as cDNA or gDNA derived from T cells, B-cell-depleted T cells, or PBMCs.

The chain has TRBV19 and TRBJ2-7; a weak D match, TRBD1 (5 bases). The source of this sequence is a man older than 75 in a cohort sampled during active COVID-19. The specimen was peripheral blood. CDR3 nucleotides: TGTGCCAGTAGTCCCCTTGGGGCCCACGAGCAGTACTTC. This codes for CASSPLGAHEQYF.